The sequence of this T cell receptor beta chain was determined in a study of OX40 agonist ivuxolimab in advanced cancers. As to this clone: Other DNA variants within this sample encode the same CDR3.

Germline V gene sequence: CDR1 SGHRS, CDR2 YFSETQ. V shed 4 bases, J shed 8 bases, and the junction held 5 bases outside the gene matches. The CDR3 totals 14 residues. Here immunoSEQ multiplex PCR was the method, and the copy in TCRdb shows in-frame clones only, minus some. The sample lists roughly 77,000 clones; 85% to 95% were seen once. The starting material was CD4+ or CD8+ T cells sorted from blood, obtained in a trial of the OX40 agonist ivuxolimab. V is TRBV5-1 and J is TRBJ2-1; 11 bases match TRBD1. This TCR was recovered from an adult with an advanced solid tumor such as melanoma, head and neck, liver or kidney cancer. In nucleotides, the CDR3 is TGCGCCAGCAGCCCCGGGACAGGGGGGTATGAGCAGTTCTTC. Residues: CASSPGTGGYEQFF.